This T cell receptor beta chain was recovered during a study of blood T cell repertoires in COVID-19 (dated by TCRdb to the early 2020s). For the study in its entirety: Samples from collaborators originated in the United States, Italy and Spain and spanned both the acute and convalescent phases of COVID-19. The prospective study material was composed of cDNA or gDNA derived from T cells, B-cell-depleted T cells, or PBMCs. Deeply sampled blood TCRbeta repertoires from subjects exposed to, actively infected with, or recovered from COVID-19 were included in the dataset. The repertoires were released in a freely available public database intended as a resource for research on the immune response to SARS-CoV-2. Samples came from the ongoing ImmuneRACE study (first 160 participants) plus 1,254 subjects from 6 global collaborators. A de-identified subject ID, COVID-19 status, age in years and sex were almost always included in the sample metadata. Where available, HLA class I and class II types were taken from metadata supplied by the sample provider and were not determined by assay-based typing. On the study overall, not on this receptor specifically: How much clinical and demographic metadata was included differed by source and by participant, and the metadata was provided uncurated.

The CDR3 starts with the cysteine, ends with the phenylalanine, and has 15 residues. The read is trimmed to its CDR3 DNA, 45 bases read in frame from base 1. CDR1 MNHEY and CDR2 SVGAGI were looked up in the germline V gene. At the junction V is shortened by 5 bases and J by 0 bases, with 11 bases in between. A remark on this clone: Its antigen is unknown. Per-base quality was not reported, and no clone a single base away is much larger than it.

TCRbeta CDR3 regions were amplified from genomic DNA using the immunoSEQ Assay, a bias-controlled multiplex PCR. The authors' pipeline ran thus. The number of nucleated cells in each sample was estimated from the amplification of reference gene primers within the assay. Sequence reads were collapsed and filtered to measure the absolute abundance of every unique TCRbeta CDR3 rearrangement. Productive Simpson clonality was computed per sample as the square root of Simpson's diversity index over productive rearrangements. TCRdb provides this immuneACCESS table in a form limited to in-frame rearrangements. Some clones are lacking; in checked studies, under half of them reflect an unresolved V gene, and why the rest are absent is not known. V and J calls and clone size come straight from that table; D and trimming were deduced from the DNA. A total of 200,000 to 250,000 clones appear in this sample, roughly 89% of them only once. The leading ten clones occupy approximately 6.6% of the sample.

In the prospective study, participants were about 18 to 95 years old, resided in about two dozen geographic areas of the United States, and were enrolled through a virtual design. In the prospective study, cohorts were assigned on the basis of participant-reported clinical history obtained from a screening survey and a study questionnaire. ImmuneRACE Cohort 3 recovered participants were defined by two consecutive negative NP/OP PCR tests, healthcare professional clearance, or symptom resolution. In the prospective study, whole blood, serum and a nasopharyngeal or oropharyngeal swab were collected from each participant by mobile phlebotomists. Over a roughly 2-month period, participants in the prospective study had the option of providing additional blood draws and questionnaires. Before DNA extraction, blood samples from the prospective study were shipped at room temperature or frozen.

The V and J genes are TRBV6-5 and TRBJ1-5; the D gene assignment is ambiguous. The TCR was taken from a woman aged 40 to 50 who had recovered from COVID-19. The specimen was PBMCs or T cells enriched from blood (not recorded which). The DNA sequence reads TGTGCCAGCAGTAACGGCAGGAATAGCAATCAGCCCCAGCATTTT. Its protein reads: CASSNGRNSNQPQHF.